This T cell receptor (beta chain) comes out of a study of blood T cell repertoires in COVID-19. Study details: Sites in the United States, Italy and Spain provided acute and convalescent COVID-19 samples. PBMCs, B-cell-depleted T cells, or T cells provided the cDNA or gDNA that made up the material.

The CDR3 has 15 amino acids. The V gene end was trimmed by 1 base and the J gene end by 7 bases; junction bases not matched to a gene: 7. CDR1 MGHRA and CDR2 YSYEKL come from the germline V gene. How the authors handled the data: By means of reference gene primer amplification, nucleated cell counts were estimated. The data were produced by immunoSEQ multiplex PCR, yet TCRdb's version contains in-frame clones alone and is incomplete. V and J calls and clone size are copied from that table; D and trimming were computed from the DNA. This sample has around 110,000 clones, with roughly 78% found just once.

The V call is TRBV4-1, the J call TRBJ2-1, with 7 positions matching TRBD2. The sequenced sample consisted of peripheral blood. This TCR came from a man in his sixties with active or convalescent COVID-19. CDR3 sequence reads: CASSQVGPAGNEQFF. In DNA form, the CDR3 reads TGCGCCAGCAGCCAAGTAGGGCCAGCGGGGAATGAGCAGTTCTTC.